The 28 T cell receptor beta chains presented below share a single source sample, sequenced in a study of graft-versus-host responses after intestinal transplantation (dated by TCRdb to 2020 to 2022). The library was produced with the immunoSEQ multiplex PCR assay. The table was pulled from immuneACCESS by TCRdb, which kept in-frame rearrangements only. Such tables lose some clones; where checked, under half of the loss comes from unresolved V genes, and the rest has no known cause. The sample data list about 97,000 clones, and approximately 90% of these were observed just once. About 16% of the sample is held by the ten biggest clonotypes. The sample consisted of PBMCs, taken about 450 days after intestinal transplant. These receptors were taken from a human patient who received an intestinal transplant, so some T cells may come from the graft donor.

The CDR3 loop reads CASSGPQGNQPQHF. CDR3 DNA sequence: TGTGCCAGCAGCGGGCCCCAAGGGAATCAGCCCCAGCATTTT. The chain links TRBV6-5 to TRBJ1-5; D gene unclear. Germline CDR1 reads MNHEY; CDR2 reads SVGAGI. V was clipped by 6 bases and J by 4 bases, with 13 bases between them. The CDR3 length is 14 residues.

V gene TRBV6-1 combines with J gene TRBJ2-3; perhaps TRBD2 as D (7 bases). The CDR3 consists of 12 residues. V was clipped by 6 bases and J by 8 bases, with 12 bases between them. Per germline, CDR1 MNHNS and CDR2 SASEGT. CDR3 residues: CASRRGEGTQYF. CDR3 in DNA: TGTGCCAGCAGGAGGGGGGAGGGTACGCAGTATTTT.

In nucleotides, the CDR3 is TGCGCCAGCAGCTTGGACCCCCTGTGGGGGAGCTCCTACAATGAGCAGTTCTTC. Protein sequence: CASSLDPLWGSSYNEQFF. The chain recombines TRBV5-1 with TRBJ2-1; D tentatively fits TRBD1 or TRBD2 (5 bases each). The germline gives CDR1 SGHRS, CDR2 YFSETQ. The CDR3 totals 18 residues. V was clipped by 0 bases and J by 0 bases, with 16 bases between them.

This clone was counted only a few times. V is TRBV5-1 and J is TRBJ1-2; tentative D call: TRBD1 (6 bases). There are 13 residues in the CDR3. Germline CDR1 and CDR2: SGHRS and YFSETQ. Trimming stripped 10 bases from V and 5 bases from J, with 18 bases between. Here the CDR3 reads CAPSREGGYGYTF. In nucleotides, the CDR3 is TGCGCCCCGTCGAGAGAGGGGGGGTATGGCTACACCTTC.

This chain uses TRBV6-1 with TRBJ2-7; no definite D call. The germline gives CDR1 MNHNS, CDR2 SASEGT. The CDR3 extends over 13 amino acids. The ends were cut back, 5 bases at V and 4 bases at J, with 12 bases in the middle. CDR3 in amino acids: CASSLTAVYEQYF. CDR3 nucleotide sequence: TGTGCCAGCAGTCTGACCGCCGTGTACGAGCAGTACTTC.

This chain uses TRBV6-1 with TRBJ1-6, with D hard to call. Germline V gene lookup returns CDR1 MNHNS and CDR2 SASEGT. Deletions cut 8 bases from V and 5 bases from J, with 10 bases between. CDR3 size: 13 residues. The DNA for the CDR3 is TGTGCCAGCTCCCCCTTTAATAATTCACCCCTCCACTTT. This translates into CASSPFNNSPLHF.

This chain joins TRBV11-2 and TRBJ1-4; possibly TRBD1 for D (5 bases). The CDR3 spans 12 residues. Per the germline V gene, CDR1 is SGHAT and CDR2 is FQNNGV. With 5 bases removed from V and 14 bases from J, the gap between germline ends came to 15 bases. The CDR3 loop reads CASSPGAQGLFF. The CDR3 nucleotides read TGTGCCAGCAGCCCTGGGGCACAAGGGCTGTTTTTT.

V is TRBV5-1 and J is TRBJ1-1; D unclear. Germline CDR1 and CDR2: SGHRS and YFSETQ. Trimming took 1 base from V and 2 from J, leaving 0 bases between them. The CDR3 has 11 residues. The CDR3 coding sequence is TGCGCCAGCAGCTTGAACACTGAAGCTTTCTTT. This gives the protein CASSLNTEAFF.

The J gene is TRBJ2-1, the V gene TRBV7-2; D call uncertain. V was cut by 1 base and J by 5 bases, with 9 bases left in between. This CDR3 is 14 amino acids long. The germline V gene encodes CDR1 SGHTA and CDR2 FQGNSA. The CDR3 bases are TGTGCCAGCAGCTTAGTGGGCAAGAACAATGAGCAGTTCTTC. Translating it yields CASSLVGKNNEQFF.

This chain joins TRBV5-1 and TRBJ2-3; D call uncertain. Trimming shortened V by 0 bases and J by 2 bases, and 4 bases separated the two germline ends. CDR3 length: 13 residues. Germline CDR1 reads SGHRS; CDR2 reads YFSETQ. Here the CDR3 reads CASSLAPTDTQYF. CDR3 in DNA: TGCGCCAGCAGCTTGGCACCCACAGATACGCAGTATTTT.

The CDR3: CASSLARGGETQYF. CDR3 sequence (DNA): TGTGCCAGCAGCTTAGCCCGGGGCGGCGAGACCCAGTACTTC. This rearrangement joins TRBV11-2 to TRBJ2-5; D assignment may be TRBD1 or TRBD2 (5 bases each). The germline V gene encodes CDR1 SGHAT and CDR2 FQNNGV. Trimming removed 1 base at V and 5 bases at J, with 11 bases between. CDR3 length equals 14 residues.

The rearrangement joins TRBV5-1 to TRBJ1-1, with D uncertain. V was pared by 3 bases and J by 4 bases, with 10 bases between. There are 13 residues in the CDR3. Germline loops: CDR1 SGHRS, CDR2 YFSETQ. CDR3 sequence: CASSSTTRTEAFF. CDR3 nucleotide sequence: TGCGCCAGCAGCTCCACCACCCGCACTGAAGCTTTCTTT.

The chain couples TRBV2 to TRBJ1-1; D remains ambiguous. Trimming pared 2 bases from V and 5 bases from J, leaving 12 bases between. Per the germline V gene, CDR1 is SNHLY and CDR2 is FYNNEI. The length of the CDR3 is 14 residues. The CDR3 loop reads CASSELNRRTEAFF. In DNA form, the CDR3 reads TGTGCCAGCAGTGAACTTAACCGAAGGACTGAAGCTTTCTTT.

The V and J genes are TRBV27 and TRBJ2-7, with 8 bases that match TRBD2. The CDR3 loop spans 16 amino acids. V lost 2 bases, J lost 4 bases, and 10 bases stayed unmatched. Germline assignment: CDR1 MNHEY and CDR2 SMNVEV (reference sequence). The CDR3 spells CASSLSFGRGGYEQYF. CDR3 coding DNA: TGTGCCAGCAGTTTAAGCTTTGGGCGCGGGGGGTACGAGCAGTACTTC.

This chain uses TRBV2 with TRBJ1-1, with a possible D match to TRBD1 (6 bases). The CDR3 spans 15 residues. From germline, CDR1 is SNHLY and CDR2 FYNNEI. Trimming removed 8 bases from V and 4 bases from J, with 20 bases in between. DNA of the CDR3: TGTGCCAGCCAACGAGGTTCGGGGGGCCCCACTGAAGCTTTCTTT. Residues: CASQRGSGGPTEAFF.

As DNA, the CDR3 is TGTGCCGGAGACCGGGCTGGGTGCGCGGGGGAGCAGTACTTC. Its protein product is CAGDRAGCAGEQYF. The chain joins TRBV30 to TRBJ2-7, with a weak D call TRBD2 (6 bases). Per the germline V gene, CDR1 is GTSNPN and CDR2 is SVGIG (reference sequence). V gave up 8 bases and J gave up 7 bases, with 24 bases separating them. CDR3 length: 14 residues.

The chain joins TRBV6-6 to TRBJ1-1; D ambiguous. The germline CDR1 and CDR2 sequences are MNHNY and SVGAGI (reference sequence). This CDR3 contains 11 residues. V gave up 3 bases and J gave up 6 bases, with 5 bases separating them. CDR3 loop: CASSYVAEAFF. In DNA form, the CDR3 reads TGTGCCAGCAGTTATGTTGCTGAAGCTTTCTTT.

CDR3 amino acids: CASAPEGLDGYTF. CDR3 in DNA: TGTGCCAGCGCCCCGGAGGGTCTGGACGGCTACACCTTC. The chain recombines TRBV18 with TRBJ1-2; D ambiguous. Germline CDR1 KGHSH, CDR2 LQKENI. Trimming left V 8 bases short and J 8 bases short, with 18 bases between. CDR3 size: 13 residues.

The V call is TRBV6-5, the J call TRBJ2-7, with D perhaps matching TRBD1 or TRBD2 (5 bases each). CDR3 length: 12 amino acids. Trimming cost V 10 bases and J 2 bases, with 12 bases left between them. Germline V gene lookup returns CDR1 MNHEY and CDR2 SVGAGI. This chain's CDR3 is CATGDPTYEQYF. CDR3 sequence (DNA): TGTGCCACCGGGGACCCCACCTACGAGCAGTACTTC.

This clone was seen a few times. The genes are TRBV14 and TRBJ1-6; the match to TRBD1 covers 8 bases. Germline CDR1 is SGHDN and CDR2 is FVKESK. The CDR3 runs 18 residues. Trimming cost V 3 bases and J 6 bases; bases outside gene matches: 13. Written as DNA, the CDR3 is TGTGCCAGCAGCCACATTACCGGGACAGGCCTCTTTAATTCACCCCTCCACTTT. This gives the protein CASSHITGTGLFNSPLHF. The complete variable domain, with remaining parts taken from reference TRBV14 and TRBJ1-6, reads EAGVTQFPSHSVIEKGQTVTLRCDPISGHDNLYWYRRVMGKEIKFLLHFVKESKQDESGMPNNRFLAERTGGTYSTLKVQPAELEDSGVYFCASSHITGTGLFNSPLHFGNGTRLTVT.

This chain joins TRBV5-1 and TRBJ1-1, with TRBD1 identical over 8 bases. Germline trimming cut 0 bases from V and 7 bases from J; bases unmatched to any gene: 5. Germline assignment: CDR1 SGHRS and CDR2 YFSETQ. There are 14 residues in the CDR3. CDR3 sequence: CASSLEQGAYEAFF. The CDR3 DNA reads as TGCGCCAGCAGCTTGGAGCAGGGGGCGTATGAAGCTTTCTTT. Variable domain in full (rest from reference TRBV5-1 and TRBJ1-1): KAGVTQTPRYLIKTRGQQVTLSCSPISGHRSVSWYQQTPGQGLQFLFEYFSETQRNKGNFPGRFSGRQFSNSRSEMNVSTLELGDSALYLCASSLEQGAYEAFFGQGTRLTVV.

The chain employs TRBV13 and TRBJ2-1, with 10 bases identical to TRBD2. Losses at the gene ends were 5 bases for V and 4 bases for J; bases not matched to a gene: 5. CDR3 length: 15 residues. Germline V gene sequence: CDR1 PRHDT, CDR2 FYEKMQ (reference sequence). DNA of the CDR3: TGTGCCAGCAGCCCCCTAGCGGGGGAGTACAATGAGCAGTTCTTC. It codes for CASSPLAGEYNEQFF.

The chain is built from TRBV7-9 and TRBJ1-1; TRBD1 aligns across 8 bases. Germline V CDR1 and CDR2: SEHNR, FQNEAQ (reference sequence). V was clipped by 1 base and J by 4 bases; unmatched bases: 2. The CDR3 is 14 amino acids. As DNA, the CDR3 is TGTGCCAGCAGCTTAGGCAGGGGGCCCACTGAAGCTTTCTTT. Encoded protein: CASSLGRGPTEAFF. Looking up the rest from reference TRBV7-9 and TRBJ1-1 gives the full variable domain: DTGVSQNPRHKITKRGQNVTFRCDPISEHNRLYWYRQTLGQGPEFLTYFQNEAQLEKSRLLSDRFSAERPKGSFSTLEIQRTEQGDSAMYLCASSLGRGPTEAFFGQGTRLTVV.

The chain recombines TRBV11-1 with TRBJ2-4, with 8 positions matching TRBD1. The CDR3 has 15 amino acids. V lost 1 base, J lost 1 base, and 0 bases stayed unmatched. CDR1 is SGHAT and CDR2 is FQDESV in the germline V gene (reference sequence). CDR3 sequence: CASSLGTGAKNIQYF. The CDR3 bases are TGTGCCAGCAGCTTAGGGACAGGGGCCAAAAACATTCAGTACTTC.

The chain couples TRBV7-2 to TRBJ2-3, with 9 bases matching TRBD2. Germline V gene data show CDR1 as SGHTA and CDR2 as FQGNSA. V gave up 0 bases and J gave up 5 bases; unmatched junction bases: 9. The CDR3 is 17 amino acids. As DNA, the CDR3 is TGTGCCAGCAGCTTAGCCCCAAGCGGGGGGCGTGTAGATACGCAGTATTTT. This codes for CASSLAPSGGRVDTQYF.

CDR3 DNA: TGTGCCAGCAGCCCCCCGAGCAATGAGCAGTTCTTC. Amino acids: CASSPPSNEQFF. The V and J genes are TRBV7-3 and TRBJ2-1; D unclear. The CDR3 is made up of 12 amino acids. Trimming stripped 5 bases from V and 6 bases from J, with 8 bases between. CDR1 and CDR2 (germline): SGHTA, FQGTGA.

This rearrangement joins TRBV2 to TRBJ1-1; D may be TRBD1 (5 bases). The CDR3 covers 14 residues. Trimming took 9 bases from V and 0 from J, leaving 14 bases between them. The germline gives CDR1 SNHLY, CDR2 FYNNEI. Written as DNA, the CDR3 is TGTGCCAGTTGGGGACCACTGGTGAACACTGAAGCTTTCTTT. Residues: CASWGPLVNTEAFF.

The chain joins TRBV6-5 to TRBJ2-7; D not resolved. Germline CDR1 reads MNHEY; CDR2 reads SVGAGI. V lost 8 bases to trimming and J lost 5 bases, with 19 bases between them. This CDR3 is built from 14 residues. The DNA for the CDR3 is TGTGCCAGCGGCGTTTGGGTGGAGTCCGACGAGCAGTACTTC. It yields the protein CASGVWVESDEQYF.